Listed below are T cell receptor beta chains from one sample, sequenced in a study of blood T cell repertoires in COVID-19. Libraries were prepared by immunoSEQ multiplex PCR; TCRdb keeps only in-frame clonotypes and omits some of them. This table has about 140,000 clones, under 90% appearing once. Sample: PBMCs or T cells enriched from blood (not recorded which). The receptors here all came from a woman younger than 30 who had been exposed to COVID-19. Each CDR3 is given with its conserved first and last residue.

J gene	V gene	CDR3 protein
TRBJ1-5	TRBV29-1	CSVASGYSNQPQHF
TRBJ2-7	TRBV28	CASSLRLYEQYF
TRBJ2-2	TRBV19	CASSPPGHTANTGELFF
TRBJ1-2	TRBV12-3/TRBV12-4	CASSQANYGYTF
TRBJ2-5	TRBV5-1	CASSHTSGRGAETQYF
TRBJ2-1	TRBV24-1	CATSSPGVSWNEQFF
TRBJ2-7	TRBV19	CASSIEDRFSSYEQYF
TRBJ2-2	TRBV11-3	CASSLGQTNTGELFF
TRBJ1-1	TRBV29-1	CSVGRNTEAFF
TRBJ2-3	TRBV7-2	CASSPLLAGWDTQYF
TRBJ1-2	TRBV4-1	CASSQEGGQGHYGYTF
TRBJ1-4	TRBV21-1	CASIQGRPNEKLFF
TRBJ2-7	TRBV30	CASQGGVREQYF
TRBJ2-1	TRBV7-3	CASSPSSGRSYNEQFF
TRBJ2-7	TRBV4-3	CASSQVLAGGYEQYF
TRBJ2-7	TRBV5-1	CASSLGQGAHEQYF
TRBJ2-1	TRBV2	CATTRDNEQFF
TRBJ1-3	TRBV4-1	CASSQVLRQSSGNTIYF
TRBJ1-5	TRBV25-1	CASSASVGNQPQHF
TRBJ2-1	TRBV5-1	CASSWTGLAGGDEQFF
TRBJ1-2	TRBV6-5	CASSPSGGDGYTF
TRBJ1-5	TRBV6-2/TRBV6-3	CASSPESDRPQHF
TRBJ1-1	TRBV30	CAWSPLGQGAFNTEAFF
TRBJ2-7	TRBV29-1	CSVGSYEQYF
TRBJ1-2	TRBV30	CAWSVYDGYTF
TRBJ2-3	TRBV19	CASSPRLGTSTDTQYF
TRBJ2-1	TRBV5-6	CASSLRRSTYNEQFF
TRBJ2-7	TRBV28	CASSLRAGGSYEQYF
TRBJ2-1	TRBV3-1/TRBV3-2	CASSQESGITYNEQFF
TRBJ1-5	TRBV19	CASSILGQGAGQPQHF
TRBJ1-4	TRBV9	CASSVAGSTNEKLFF
TRBJ2-2	TRBV11-2	CASAGRHTGELFF
TRBJ2-7	TRBV27	CASSISGYLGEQYF
TRBJ2-7	TRBV27	CASSPWEGTEQYF
TRBJ1-3	TRBV7-9	CASSLIRGRSGNTIYF
TRBJ1-2	TRBV7-9	CASSLGQGSKGYTF
TRBJ2-3	TRBV18	CASSPASFTHTQYF
TRBJ2-7	TRBV12-2	CASRRDRSYEQYF
TRBJ1-5	TRBV27	CASSYGGGQPQHF
TRBJ2-2	TRBV7-3	CASSEGQGVSTGELFF
TRBJ1-4	TRBV15	CATSRGENEKLFF
TRBJ1-5	TRBV29-1	CSVADRGGQSQHF
TRBJ1-1	TRBV7-8	CASSLGRQLNTEAFF
TRBJ2-7	TRBV28	CASSLTSGSFRGEQYF
TRBJ1-1	TRBV28	CASTGDTEAFF
TRBJ1-4	TRBV28	CASSPGGTTPEKLFF
TRBJ2-2	TRBV7-3	CASRTSANTGELFF
TRBJ2-5	TRBV5-4	CASSLGTSGLETQYF
TRBJ2-3	TRBV12-5	CASGLYSAGGPDTQYF
TRBJ1-2	TRBV19	CASSMPQGYGYTF
TRBJ1-5	TRBV11-2	CASSLERGQQPQHF
TRBJ1-1	TRBV6-4	CASNHPTGGGTEAFF
TRBJ2-6	TRBV9	CASSVYPSGTTGANVLTF
TRBJ1-4	TRBV19	CASRPGQEKLFF
TRBJ1-4	TRBV25-1	CASRRGQGGTNEKLFF